These T cell receptor beta chains were read from a single sample in a study of shared clonotypes between healthy human individuals. TCRdb keeps only in-frame clones here, not all; method: immunoSEQ multiplex PCR. The table lists around 700,000 clones, approximately 90% of them singletons. The sequencing input was naive CD8+ T cells sorted from blood. All receptors derive from a man aged 25 to 40 in good health. Each CDR3 is given without its conserved first and last residue.

TRBV6-6 | ASSYTWEKTGELF
TRBV7-2 | ASSLADRSYEQY
TRBV5-1 | ASSLDAGGRVTDTQY
TRBV27 | ASSPTSGRSPGELF
TRBV19 | ASSTWTSGQETQY
TRBV30 | AWSVATGGTDTQY
TRBV6-1 | ASSEGGGGYEQY
TRBV28 | ASSLSDLQETQY
TRBV13 | ASSQRGGEPQH
TRBV18 | ASSVAGVEGYNEQF
TRBV29-1 | SVEGAGLAVEQY
TRBV7-9 | ASSSSTGVNQPQH
TRBV30 | AWSVRGSSYNEQF
TRBV9 | ASSGGRGWGYGYT
TRBV19 | ASRTGGSNTEAF
TRBV29-1 | SVVYPAGEYQETQY
TRBV6-5 | ASSTSGAYNEQF
TRBV7-3 | ASSKLAGGKETQY
TRBV27 | ASGRTTDTQY
TRBV9 | ASSPYHGVSDEQY
TRBV10-3 | AISDIAADTQY
TRBV7-9 | ASSLARGLVYEQY
TRBV27 | ASSFGGEKLF
TRBV7-2 | ASRQTGTEAF